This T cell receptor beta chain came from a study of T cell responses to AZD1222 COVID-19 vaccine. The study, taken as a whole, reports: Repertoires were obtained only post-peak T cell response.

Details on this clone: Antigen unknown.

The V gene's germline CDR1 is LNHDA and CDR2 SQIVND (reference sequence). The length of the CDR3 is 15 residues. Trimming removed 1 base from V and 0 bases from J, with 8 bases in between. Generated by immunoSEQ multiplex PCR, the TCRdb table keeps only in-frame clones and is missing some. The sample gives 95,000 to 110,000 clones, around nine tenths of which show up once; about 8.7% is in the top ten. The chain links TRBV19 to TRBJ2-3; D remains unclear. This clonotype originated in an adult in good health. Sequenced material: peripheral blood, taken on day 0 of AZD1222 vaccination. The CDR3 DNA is TGTGCCAGTAGTATAGTCGCGTCTAGCACAGATACGCAGTATTTT. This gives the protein CASSIVASSTDTQYF.